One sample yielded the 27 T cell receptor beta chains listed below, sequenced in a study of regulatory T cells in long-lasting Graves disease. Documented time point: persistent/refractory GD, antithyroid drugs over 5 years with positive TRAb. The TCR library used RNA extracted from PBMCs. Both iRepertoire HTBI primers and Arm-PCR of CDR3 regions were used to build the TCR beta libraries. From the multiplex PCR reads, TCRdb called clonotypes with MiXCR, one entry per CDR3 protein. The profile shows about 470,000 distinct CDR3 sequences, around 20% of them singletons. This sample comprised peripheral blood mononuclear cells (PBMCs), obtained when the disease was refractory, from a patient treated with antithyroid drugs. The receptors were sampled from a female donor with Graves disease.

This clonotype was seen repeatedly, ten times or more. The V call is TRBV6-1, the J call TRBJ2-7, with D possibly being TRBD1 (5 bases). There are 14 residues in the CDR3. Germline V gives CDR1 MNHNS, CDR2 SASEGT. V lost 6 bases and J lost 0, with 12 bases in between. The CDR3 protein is CASRSTGSSYEQYF. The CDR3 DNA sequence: TGTGCCAGCAGGAGTACAGGAAGCTCCTACGAGCAGTACTTC.

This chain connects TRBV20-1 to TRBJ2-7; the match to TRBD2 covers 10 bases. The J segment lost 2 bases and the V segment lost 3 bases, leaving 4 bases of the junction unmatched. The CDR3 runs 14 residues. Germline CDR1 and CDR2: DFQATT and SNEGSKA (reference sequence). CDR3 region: CSARIGLAAYEQYF. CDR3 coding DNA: TGCAGTGCTAGGATAGGACTAGCGGCCTACGAGCAGTACTTC.

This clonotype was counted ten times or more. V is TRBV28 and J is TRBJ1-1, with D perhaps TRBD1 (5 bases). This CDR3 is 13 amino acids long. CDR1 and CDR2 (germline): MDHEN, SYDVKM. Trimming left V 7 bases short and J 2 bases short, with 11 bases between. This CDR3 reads CASKAGYNTEAFF. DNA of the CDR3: TGTGCCAGCAAGGCAGGGTATAACACTGAAGCTTTCTTT.

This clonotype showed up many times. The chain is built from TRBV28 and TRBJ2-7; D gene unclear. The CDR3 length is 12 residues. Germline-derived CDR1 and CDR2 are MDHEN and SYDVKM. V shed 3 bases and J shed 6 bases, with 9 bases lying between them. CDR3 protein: CASSFGSSEQYF. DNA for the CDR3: TGTGCCAGCAGTTTCGGCAGTAGCGAGCAGTACTTC.

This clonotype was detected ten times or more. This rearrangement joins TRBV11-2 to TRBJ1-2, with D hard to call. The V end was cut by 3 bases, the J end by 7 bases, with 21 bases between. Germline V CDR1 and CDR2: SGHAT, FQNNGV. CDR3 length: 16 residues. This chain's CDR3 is CASSFGSGAPIGGYTF. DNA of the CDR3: TGTGCCAGCAGCTTTGGGTCCGGCGCCCCTATAGGTGGCTACACCTTC.

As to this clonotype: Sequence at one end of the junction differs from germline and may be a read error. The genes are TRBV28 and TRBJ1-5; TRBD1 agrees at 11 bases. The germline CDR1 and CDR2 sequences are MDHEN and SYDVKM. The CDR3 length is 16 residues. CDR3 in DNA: TGTGCCAGCAGTTTGTCGGGACAGGGGGATTTTCAGCCCCGGCATTTT. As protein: CASSLSGQGDFQPRHF. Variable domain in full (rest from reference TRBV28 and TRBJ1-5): DVKVTQSSRYLVKRTGEKVFLECVQDMDHENMFWYRQDPGLGLRLIYFSYDVKMKEKGDIPEGYSVSREKKERFSLILESASTNQTSMYLCASSLSGQGDFQPRHFGDGTRLSIL.

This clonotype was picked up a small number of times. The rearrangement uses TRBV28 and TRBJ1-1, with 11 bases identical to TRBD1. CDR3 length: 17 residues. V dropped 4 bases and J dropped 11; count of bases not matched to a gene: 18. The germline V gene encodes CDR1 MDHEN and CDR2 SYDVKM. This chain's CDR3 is CASSSPPTGTGGVWAFF. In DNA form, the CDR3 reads TGTGCCAGCAGTTCCCCGCCAACCGGGACAGGGGGAGTATGGGCTTTCTTT. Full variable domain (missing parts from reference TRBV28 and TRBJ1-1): DVKVTQSSRYLVKRTGEKVFLECVQDMDHENMFWYRQDPGLGLRLIYFSYDVKMKEKGDIPEGYSVSREKKERFSLILESASTNQTSMYLCASSSPPTGTGGVWAFFGQGTRLTVV.

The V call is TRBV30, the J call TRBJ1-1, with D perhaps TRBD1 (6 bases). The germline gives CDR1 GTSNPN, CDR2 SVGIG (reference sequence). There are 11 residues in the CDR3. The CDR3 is CGGGGNTEAFF. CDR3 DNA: TGTGGAGGGGGGGGGAACACTGAAGCTTTCTTT.

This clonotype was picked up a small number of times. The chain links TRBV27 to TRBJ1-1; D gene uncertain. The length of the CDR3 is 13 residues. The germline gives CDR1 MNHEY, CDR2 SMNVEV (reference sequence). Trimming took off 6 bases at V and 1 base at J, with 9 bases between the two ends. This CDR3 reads CASRPVGNTEAFF. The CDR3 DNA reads TGTGCCAGCAGACCCGTGGGGAACACTGAAGCTTTCTTT.

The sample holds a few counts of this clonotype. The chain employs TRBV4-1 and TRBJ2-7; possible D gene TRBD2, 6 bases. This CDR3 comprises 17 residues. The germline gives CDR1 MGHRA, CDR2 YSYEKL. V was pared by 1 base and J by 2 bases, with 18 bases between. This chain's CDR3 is CASSQGWGTFSTYEQYF. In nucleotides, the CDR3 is TGCGCCAGCAGCCAAGGTTGGGGGACTTTCTCCACCTACGAGCAGTACTTC.

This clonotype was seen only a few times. CDR3 in DNA: TGTGCCAGCAGCTTAGTTATATCGAATTCAGACAGGGCCAAAAACATTCAGTACTTC. Translation gives CASSLVISNSDRAKNIQYF. The chain uses TRBV7-9 and TRBJ2-4; D possibly corresponds to TRBD1 (6 bases). Trimming removed 1 base from V and 1 base from J, with 20 bases in between. Germline lookup yields CDR1 SEHNR and CDR2 FQNEAQ (reference sequence). This CDR3 is built from 19 residues.

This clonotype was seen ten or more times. DNA of the CDR3: TGTGCCAGCAGTTTATACCGACTTTCCTACAATGAGCAGTTCTTC. Amino acid sequence: CASSLYRLSYNEQFF. The chain carries TRBV28 and TRBJ2-1, with D uncertain. CDR1 MDHEN and CDR2 SYDVKM come from the germline V gene. The CDR3 runs to 15 residues. V was pared by 1 base and J by 1 base, with 8 bases between.

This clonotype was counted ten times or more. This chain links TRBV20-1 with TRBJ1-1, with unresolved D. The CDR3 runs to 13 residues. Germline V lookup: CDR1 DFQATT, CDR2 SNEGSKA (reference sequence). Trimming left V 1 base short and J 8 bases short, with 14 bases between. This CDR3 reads CSARVSGMGEAFF. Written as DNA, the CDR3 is TGCAGTGCTAGAGTTAGCGGGATGGGGGAAGCTTTCTTT.

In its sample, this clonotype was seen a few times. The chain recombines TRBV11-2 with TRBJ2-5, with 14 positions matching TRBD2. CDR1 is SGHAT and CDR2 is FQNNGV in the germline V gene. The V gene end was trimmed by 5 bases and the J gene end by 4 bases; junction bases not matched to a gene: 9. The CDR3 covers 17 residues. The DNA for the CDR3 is TGTGCCAGCAGCCCCTTTTCCGGGACTAGCGGGAGAGAGACCCAGTACTTC. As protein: CASSPFSGTSGRETQYF.

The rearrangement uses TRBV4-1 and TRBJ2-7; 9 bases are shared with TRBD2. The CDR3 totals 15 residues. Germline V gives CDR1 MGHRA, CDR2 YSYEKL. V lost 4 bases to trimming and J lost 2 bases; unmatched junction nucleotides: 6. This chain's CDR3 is CASSLAGGDAYEQYF. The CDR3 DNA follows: TGCGCCAGCAGCCTTGCGGGAGGGGATGCCTACGAGCAGTACTTC.

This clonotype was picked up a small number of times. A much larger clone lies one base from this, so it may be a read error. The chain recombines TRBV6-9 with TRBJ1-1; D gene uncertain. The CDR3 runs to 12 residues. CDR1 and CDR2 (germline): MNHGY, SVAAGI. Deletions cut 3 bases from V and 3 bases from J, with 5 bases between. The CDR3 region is CASSYRYTEAFF. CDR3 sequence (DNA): TGTGCCAGCAGTTACCGGTACACTGAAGCTTTCTTT.

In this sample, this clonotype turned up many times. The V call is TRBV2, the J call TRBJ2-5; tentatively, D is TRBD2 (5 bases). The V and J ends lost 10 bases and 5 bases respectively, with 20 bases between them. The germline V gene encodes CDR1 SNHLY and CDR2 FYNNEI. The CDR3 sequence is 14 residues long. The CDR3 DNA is TGTGCCACCAAGACGGCCCCTAGCTCGGAGACCCAGTACTTC. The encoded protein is CATKTAPSSETQYF.

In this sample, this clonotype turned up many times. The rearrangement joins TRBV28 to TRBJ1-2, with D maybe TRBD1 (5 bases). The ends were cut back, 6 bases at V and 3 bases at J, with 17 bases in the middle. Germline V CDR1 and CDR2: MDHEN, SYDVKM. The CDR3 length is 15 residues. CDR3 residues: CASSSDVGRDYGYTF. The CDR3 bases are TGTGCCAGCAGCTCTGACGTGGGGCGCGACTATGGCTACACCTTC.

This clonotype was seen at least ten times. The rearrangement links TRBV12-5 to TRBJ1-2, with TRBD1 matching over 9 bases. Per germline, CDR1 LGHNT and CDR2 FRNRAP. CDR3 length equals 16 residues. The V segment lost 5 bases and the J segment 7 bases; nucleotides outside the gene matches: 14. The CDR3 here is CASGNSDYRGQSGYTF. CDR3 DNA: TGTGCTAGTGGTAATTCTGATTACAGGGGGCAGAGTGGCTACACCTTC. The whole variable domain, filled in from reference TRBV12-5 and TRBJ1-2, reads DARVTQTPRHKVTEMGQEVTMRCQPILGHNTVFWYRQTMMQGLELLAYFRNRAPLDDSGMPKDRFSAEMPDATLATLKIQPSEPRDSAVYFCASGNSDYRGQSGYTFGSGTRLTVV.

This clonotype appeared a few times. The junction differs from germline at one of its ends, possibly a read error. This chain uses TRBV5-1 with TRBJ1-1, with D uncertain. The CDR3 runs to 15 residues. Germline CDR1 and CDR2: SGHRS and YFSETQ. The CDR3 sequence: CVSSWGSSLNTEAFF. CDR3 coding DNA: TGCGTCAGCAGCTGGGGAAGCTCTTTGAACACTGAAGCTTTCTTT.

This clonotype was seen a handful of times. The CDR3 DNA sequence: TGCAGCGTTGTGGACACTCGAGCCAAAAACATTCAGTACTTC. Translated, it gives CSVVDTRAKNIQYF. This chain connects TRBV29-1 to TRBJ2-4; D might be TRBD1 (5 bases). V lost 4 bases to trimming and J lost 0 bases, with 10 bases between them. CDR3 length equals 14 residues. Germline values: CDR1 SQVTM, CDR2 ANQGSEA.

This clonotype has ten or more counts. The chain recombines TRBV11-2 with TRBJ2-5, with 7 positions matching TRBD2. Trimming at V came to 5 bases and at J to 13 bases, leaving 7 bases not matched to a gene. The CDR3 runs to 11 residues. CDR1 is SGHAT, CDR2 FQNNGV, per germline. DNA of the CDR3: TGTGCCAGCAGCACCACTAGCGATCGGTACTTC. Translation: CASSTTSDRYF.

The CDR3 region has the DNA TGCAGTGCTATACCGAACACTGAAGCTTTCTTT. Translation: CSAIPNTEAFF. V and J are TRBV20-1 and TRBJ1-1; no firm D call. The CDR3 totals 11 residues. Per the germline V gene, CDR1 is DFQATT and CDR2 is SNEGSKA (reference sequence). V was pared by 4 bases and J by 1 base, with 4 bases between.

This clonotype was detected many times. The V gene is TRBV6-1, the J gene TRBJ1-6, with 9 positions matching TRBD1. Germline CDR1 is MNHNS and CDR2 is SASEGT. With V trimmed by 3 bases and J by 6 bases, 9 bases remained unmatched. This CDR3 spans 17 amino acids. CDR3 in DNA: TGTGCCAGCAGTGATCCGGGACAGGGAAGGGGTAATTCACCCCTCCACTTT. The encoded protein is CASSDPGQGRGNSPLHF.

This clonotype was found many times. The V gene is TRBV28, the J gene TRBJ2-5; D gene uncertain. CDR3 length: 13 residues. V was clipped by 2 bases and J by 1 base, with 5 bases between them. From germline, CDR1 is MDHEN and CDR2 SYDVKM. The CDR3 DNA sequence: TGTGCCAGCAGTTTACCCTTCCAAGAGACCCAGTACTTC. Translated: CASSLPFQETQYF.

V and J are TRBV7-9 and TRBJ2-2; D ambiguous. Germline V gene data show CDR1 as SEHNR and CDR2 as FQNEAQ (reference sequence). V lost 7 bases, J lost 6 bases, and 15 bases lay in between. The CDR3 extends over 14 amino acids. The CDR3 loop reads CASTSRIRPGELFF. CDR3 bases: TGTGCCAGCACAAGCAGAATACGTCCCGGGGAGCTGTTTTTT.

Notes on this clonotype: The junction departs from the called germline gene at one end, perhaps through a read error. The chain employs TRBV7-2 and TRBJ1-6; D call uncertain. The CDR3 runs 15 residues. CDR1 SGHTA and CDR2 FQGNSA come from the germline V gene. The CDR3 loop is CASSFVASRNSPPHF. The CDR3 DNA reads TGTGCCAGCAGCTTTGTGGCCAGCCGAAATTCACCCCCCCACTTT. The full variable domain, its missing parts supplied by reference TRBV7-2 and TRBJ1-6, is GAGVSQSPSNKVTEKGKDVELRCDPISGHTALYWYRQSLGQGLEFLIYFQGNSAPDKSGLPSDRFSAERTGGSVSTLTIQRTQQEDSAVYLCASSFVASRNSPPHFGNGTRLTVT.